The 4 T cell receptor beta chains reported below all come from one sample, sequenced in a study of T cell responses to AZD1222 COVID-19 vaccine. Here immunoSEQ multiplex PCR was the method, and the copy in TCRdb shows in-frame clones only, minus some. The profile covers some 96,000 clones, with approximately 84% appearing a single time and 11% to 15% taken by the ten largest. Sequencing was performed on peripheral blood, taken 28 days after the second AZD1222 dose. These receptors all come from an adult who received the AZD1222 COVID-19 vaccine.

The chain employs TRBV6-1 and TRBJ2-7; maybe TRBD2 (6 bases). This CDR3 region has 16 residues. Trimming left V 4 bases short and J 7 bases short, with 23 bases between. Per germline, CDR1 MNHNS and CDR2 SASEGT. The CDR3 protein is CASSVEPYPTGAEQYF. Here the CDR3 DNA reads TGTGCCAGCAGTGTGGAGCCCTACCCTACGGGAGCGGAGCAGTACTTC.

The rearrangement uses TRBV5-4 and TRBJ2-1, with 13 bases matching TRBD2. The CDR3 is made up of 15 amino acids. V gave up 4 bases and J gave up 9 bases; unmatched junction bases: 7. The V gene's germline CDR1 is SGHNT and CDR2 YYREEE (reference sequence). In DNA, the CDR3 is TGTGCCAGCAGCCCCGGGACTAGCGGGACGAGTGAGCAGTTCTTC. As protein: CASSPGTSGTSEQFF.

This clone was observed a handful of times. The chain carries TRBV9 and TRBJ2-7, with 7 nucleotides matching TRBD1. CDR3 size: 13 residues. Germline V gene sequence: CDR1 SGDLS, CDR2 YYNGEE. Losses at the gene ends were 4 bases for V and 3 bases for J; bases not matched to a gene: 4. The CDR3 nucleotides read TGTGCCAGCAGCATTCGGACAGGCTACGAGCAGTACTTC. As protein: CASSIRTGYEQYF.

The rearrangement joins TRBV5-6 to TRBJ1-5; D remains unclear. V dropped 0 bases and J dropped 0 bases, with 7 bases sitting between them. Looked up from germline, CDR1 is SGHDT and CDR2 is YYEEEE. The CDR3 is made up of 15 amino acids. CDR3: CASSLGILSNQPQHF. The CDR3 region has the DNA TGTGCCAGCAGCTTGGGTATACTTAGCAATCAGCCCCAGCATTTT.